What follows is one T cell receptor beta chain and its context. Its antigen remains unidentified. An end of the junction differs from the germline gene, which may be a read error. Separation from the roughly 670-subject first cohort characterized the 120-subject validation cohort, to which the donors belonged. The data were taken from a study of cytomegalovirus exposure and HLA in healthy donors. Background on the study: A subsequent analysis reported that the roughly 120 validation repertoires were produced on the same platform that had also been used for the 666 first-cohort repertoires. Study conclusions and caveats: The study recorded over 150 TCR beta chains that were cytomegalovirus-associated. Three chains tied to CMV proved CMV antigen-specific in vitro.

Data came from immunoSEQ multiplex PCR; TCRdb stores just in-frame clones and leaves some out. The profile shows about 83,000 clones, 90% to 97% of them singletons. The length of the CDR3 is 14 residues. Germline CDR1 reads KGHSH; CDR2 reads LQKENI. The sample consisted of PBMCs. The chain links TRBV18 to TRBJ2-2; D possibly matches TRBD1 or TRBD2 (5 bases each). This clonotype was sampled from a woman aged 18-30 years in good health and CMV-seronegative. Written as DNA, the CDR3 is TGTGCCAGCTCGCCACAGGACTACACCGGGGAGCTGTTTTTT. Residues: CASSPQDYTGELFF. The variable domain in full, completed from reference TRBV18 and TRBJ2-2, reads NAGVMQNPRHLVRRRGQEARLRCSPMKGHSHVYWYRQLPEEGLKFMVYLQKENIIDESGMPKERFSAEFPKEGPSILRIQQVVRGDSAAYFCASSPQDYTGELFFGEGSRLTVL.